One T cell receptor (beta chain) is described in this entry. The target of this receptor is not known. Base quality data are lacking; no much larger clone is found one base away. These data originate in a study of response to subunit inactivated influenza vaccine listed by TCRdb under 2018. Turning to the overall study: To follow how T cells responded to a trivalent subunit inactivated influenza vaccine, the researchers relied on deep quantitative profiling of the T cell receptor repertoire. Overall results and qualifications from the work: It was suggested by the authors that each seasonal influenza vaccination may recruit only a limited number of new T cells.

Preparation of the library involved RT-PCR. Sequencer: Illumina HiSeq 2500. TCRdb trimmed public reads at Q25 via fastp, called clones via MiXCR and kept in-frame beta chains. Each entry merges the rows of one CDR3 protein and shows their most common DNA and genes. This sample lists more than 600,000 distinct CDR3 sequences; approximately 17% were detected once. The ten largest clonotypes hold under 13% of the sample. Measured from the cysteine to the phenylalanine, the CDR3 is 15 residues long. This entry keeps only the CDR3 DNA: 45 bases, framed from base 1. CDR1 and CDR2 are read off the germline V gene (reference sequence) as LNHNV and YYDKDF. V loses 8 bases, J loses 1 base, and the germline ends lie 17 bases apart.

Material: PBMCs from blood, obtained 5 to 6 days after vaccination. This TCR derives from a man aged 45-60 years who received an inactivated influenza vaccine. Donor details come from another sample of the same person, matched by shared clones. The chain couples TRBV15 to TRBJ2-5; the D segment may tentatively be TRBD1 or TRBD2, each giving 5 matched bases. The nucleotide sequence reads TGTGCCACCGGGGATTGGGAGAGGGGCCAAGAGACCCAGTACTTC. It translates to CATGDWERGQETQYF.